This T cell receptor (beta chain) was captured by sequencing in a study of post-analysis software for immune sequencing data. Regarding the study as a whole: Controls had lower frequencies than patients of four or five TRBV segments, which included TRBV5-6, TRBV5-1 and TRBV20-1. Strong same-batch co-clustering of samples appeared with F measure clustering.

Germline values: CDR1 DFQATT, CDR2 SNEGSKA (reference sequence). The length of the CDR3 is 15 residues. Presence of unique molecular identifiers characterized the TCR beta cDNA libraries. TCRdb re-called the PCR reads with MiXCR, one entry per CDR3 protein. Of 600,000 to 750,000 distinct CDR3 sequences in the sample, roughly three fifths were seen once. This clonotype has more than one count but fewer than ten. Its antigen is as yet unknown. This clonotype was sampled from a girl aged 2 to 9 with multiple sclerosis. This sequence joins TRBV20-1 and TRBJ2-5; D is possibly TRBD2 (7 bases). The sample comprised blood. The CDR3 region is CSLPGRGARRETQYF. CDR3 DNA sequence: TGCAGCCTGCCTGGGAGGGGGGCGAGGCGAGAGACCCAGTACTTC.